A selection of T cell receptor beta chains follows, all from one sample in a study of CD8 T cells in Susac syndrome. TCRdb redid the calling of the immunoSEQ multiplex PCR reads with MiXCR, one entry per CDR3 protein. The profile shows some 110,000 distinct CDR3 sequences, less than 95% of them singletons. The sample taken for sequencing was CD8+ T cells from PBMCs. The receptors were sampled from a human donor with Susac syndrome. The CDR3 runs from the conserved cysteine through the conserved F or W. Each record gives: D gene, clone size, J gene, V gene, CDR3 DNA, CDR3 protein. D genes are given only for firm matches. Size is omitted from some rows. Given values are once, few, many or a class for expanded clones.

>.|.|TRBJ2-3|TRBV9
TGTGCCAGCAGCGTGGGGTCTAGCACAGATACGCAGTATTTT
CASSVGSSTDTQYF
>.|.|TRBJ1-2|TRBV9
TGTGCCAGCAGTGCCCGGGAGCACTATGGCTACACCTTC
CASSAREHYGYTF
>.|few|TRBJ1-5|TRBV6-5
TGTGCCAGCAGTTACTCTCAGTATAGCAATCAGCCCCAGCATTTT
CASSYSQYSNQPQHF
>.|.|TRBJ2-1|TRBV19
TGTGCCAGTAGTTGGACTGTAAACAATGAGCAGTTCTTC
CASSWTVNNEQFF
>TRBD2|.|TRBJ2-1|TRBV15
TGTGCCACCAGCGGGATCGGGACTAAAATAGTCAATGAGCAGTTCTTC
CATSGIGTKIVNEQFF
>TRBD2|.|TRBJ2-3|TRBV14
TGTGCCAGCAGCGCCGGGACTAGCAGCACAGATACGCAGTATTTT
CASSAGTSSTDTQYF
>.|.|TRBJ2-7|TRBV6-6
TGTGCCAGCAGCCGCCCGAGGGGAGAGCAGTACTTC
CASSRPRGEQYF
>TRBD1|.|TRBJ1-1|TRBV19
TGTGCCAGTAGCCCTATTTCACAGGGGCACACTGAAGCTTTCTTT
CASSPISQGHTEAFF
>.|few|TRBJ1-1|TRBV3-1
TGTGCCAGCAGCCAGAACACTGAAGCTTTCTTT
CASSQNTEAFF
>.|.|TRBJ2-1|TRBV12-5
TGTGCTAGTGGTTCGACAGCTGAGCAGTTCTTC
CASGSTAEQFF
>TRBD2|once|TRBJ2-1|TRBV4-3
TGCGCCAGCAGCCAAGGGGCGCGGGGGGGCCGCGATGAGCAGTTCTTC
CASSQGARGGRDEQFF
>.|.|TRBJ2-7|TRBV2
TGTGCCAGCAGTCCGGCCCGGGGGTACGAGCAGTACTTC
CASSPARGYEQYF
>.|.|TRBJ1-5|TRBV15
TGTGCCACCAGTCCCACAGGGATGGGCAATCAGCCCCAGCATTTT
CATSPTGMGNQPQHF
>.|.|TRBJ1-6|TRBV27
TGTGCCAGCAGTTTGGACAGCCTGGATAATTCACCCCTCCACTTT
CASSLDSLDNSPLHF
>.|.|TRBJ1-1|TRBV20-1
TGCAGTGCTCGCTGGCACGACAGGACTAAGAACACTGAAGCTTTCTTT
CSARWHDRTKNTEAFF
>.|.|TRBJ2-1|TRBV20-1
TGCAGTGCTAGACCCAGGGATGGGCTACGATATGAGCAGTTCTTC
CSARPRDGLRYEQFF
>TRBD2|.|TRBJ2-3|TRBV9
TGTGCCAGCAGCGTAGGCCTAGCGGGGGTAGATACGCAGTATTTT
CASSVGLAGVDTQYF